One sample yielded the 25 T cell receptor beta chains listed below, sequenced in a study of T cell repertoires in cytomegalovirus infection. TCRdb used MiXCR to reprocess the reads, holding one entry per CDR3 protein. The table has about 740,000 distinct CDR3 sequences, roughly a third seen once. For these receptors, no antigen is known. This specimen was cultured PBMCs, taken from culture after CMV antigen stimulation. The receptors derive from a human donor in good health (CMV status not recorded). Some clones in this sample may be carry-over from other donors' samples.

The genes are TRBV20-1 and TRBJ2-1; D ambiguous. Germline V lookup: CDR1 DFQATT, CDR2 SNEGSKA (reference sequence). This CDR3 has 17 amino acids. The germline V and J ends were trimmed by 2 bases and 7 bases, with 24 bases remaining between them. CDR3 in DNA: TGCAGTGCTAGACTCCCGCACGTAGAGGATCTGAAAAATGAGCAGTTCTTC. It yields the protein CSARLPHVEDLKNEQFF.

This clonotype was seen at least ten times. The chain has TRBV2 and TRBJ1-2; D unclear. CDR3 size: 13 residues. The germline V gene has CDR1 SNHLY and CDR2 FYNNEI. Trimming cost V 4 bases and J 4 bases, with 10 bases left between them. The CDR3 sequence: CASSVSLIYGYTF. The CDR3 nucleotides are TGTGCCAGCAGTGTTAGTCTGATCTATGGCTACACCTTC.

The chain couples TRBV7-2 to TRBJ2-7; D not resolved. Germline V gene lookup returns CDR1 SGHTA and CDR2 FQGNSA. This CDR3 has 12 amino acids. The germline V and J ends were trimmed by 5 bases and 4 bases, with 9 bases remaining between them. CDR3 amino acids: CASSPHRYEQYF. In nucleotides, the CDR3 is TGTGCCAGCAGCCCGCACAGATACGAGCAGTACTTC.

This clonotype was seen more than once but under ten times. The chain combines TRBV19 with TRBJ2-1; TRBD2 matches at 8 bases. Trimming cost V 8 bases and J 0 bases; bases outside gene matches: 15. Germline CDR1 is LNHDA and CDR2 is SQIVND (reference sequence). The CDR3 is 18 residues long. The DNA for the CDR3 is TGTGCCAGTTCGATGATGCCTAGCGGGTATAGCTCCTACAATGAGCAGTTCTTC. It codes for CASSMMPSGYSSYNEQFF.

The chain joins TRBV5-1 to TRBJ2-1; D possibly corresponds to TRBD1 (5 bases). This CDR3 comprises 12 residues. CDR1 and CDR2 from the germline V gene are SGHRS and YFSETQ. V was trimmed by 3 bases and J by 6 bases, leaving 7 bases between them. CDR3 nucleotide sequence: TGCGCCAGCAGCTGGCAGGGCAATGAGCAGTTCTTC. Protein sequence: CASSWQGNEQFF.

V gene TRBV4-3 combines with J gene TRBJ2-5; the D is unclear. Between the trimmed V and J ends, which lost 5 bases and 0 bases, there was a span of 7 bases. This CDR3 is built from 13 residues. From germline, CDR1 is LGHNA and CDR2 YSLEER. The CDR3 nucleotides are TGCGCCAGCAGCAAGCATAACCAAGAGACCCAGTACTTC. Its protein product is CASSKHNQETQYF.

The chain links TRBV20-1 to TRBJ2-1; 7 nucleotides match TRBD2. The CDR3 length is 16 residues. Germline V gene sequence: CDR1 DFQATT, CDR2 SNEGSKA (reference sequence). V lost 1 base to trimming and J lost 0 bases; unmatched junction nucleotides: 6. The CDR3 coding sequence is TGCAGTGCTAGAGGTTCCAGCGGGGACTCCTACAATGAGCAGTTCTTC. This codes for CSARGSSGDSYNEQFF.

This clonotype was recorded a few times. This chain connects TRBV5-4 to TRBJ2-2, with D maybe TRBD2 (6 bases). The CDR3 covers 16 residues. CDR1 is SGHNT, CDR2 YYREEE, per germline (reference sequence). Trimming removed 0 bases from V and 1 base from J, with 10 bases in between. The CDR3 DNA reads TGTGCCAGCAGCTTGGGGGATAGCGGGAACACCGGGGAGCTGTTTTTT. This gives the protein CASSLGDSGNTGELFF.

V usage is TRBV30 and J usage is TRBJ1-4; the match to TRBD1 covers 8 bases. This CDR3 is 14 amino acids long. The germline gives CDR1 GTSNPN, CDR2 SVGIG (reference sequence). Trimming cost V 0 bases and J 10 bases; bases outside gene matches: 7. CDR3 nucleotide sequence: TGTGCCTGGAGTGTGGACAGGGTTGGAAGAAAACTGTTTTTT. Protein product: CAWSVDRVGRKLFF.

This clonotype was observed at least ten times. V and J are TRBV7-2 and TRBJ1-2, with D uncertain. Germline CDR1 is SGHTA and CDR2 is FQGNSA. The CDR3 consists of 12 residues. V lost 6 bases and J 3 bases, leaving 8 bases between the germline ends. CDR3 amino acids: CASSGVDYGYTF. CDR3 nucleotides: TGTGCCAGCAGTGGGGTAGACTATGGCTACACCTTC.

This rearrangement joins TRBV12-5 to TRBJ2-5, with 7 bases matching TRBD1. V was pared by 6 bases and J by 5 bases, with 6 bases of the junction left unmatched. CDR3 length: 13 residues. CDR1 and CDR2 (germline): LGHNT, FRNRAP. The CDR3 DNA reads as TGTGCTAGTGGCCGAGGGACAGAGGAGACCCAGTACTTC. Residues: CASGRGTEETQYF.

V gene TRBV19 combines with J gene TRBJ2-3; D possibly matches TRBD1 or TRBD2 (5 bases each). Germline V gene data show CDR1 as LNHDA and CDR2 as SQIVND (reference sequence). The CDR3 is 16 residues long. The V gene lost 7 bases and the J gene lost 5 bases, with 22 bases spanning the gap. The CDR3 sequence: CASKRGFGQGGDTQYF. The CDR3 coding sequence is TGTGCCAGTAAACGGGGATTTGGGCAGGGTGGAGATACGCAGTATTTT.

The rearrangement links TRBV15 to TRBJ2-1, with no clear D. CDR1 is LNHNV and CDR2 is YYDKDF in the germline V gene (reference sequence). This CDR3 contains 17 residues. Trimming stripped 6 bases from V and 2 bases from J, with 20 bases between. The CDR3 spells CATRSKQWPKTYNEQFF. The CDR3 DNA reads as TGTGCCACCAGAAGCAAACAGTGGCCAAAAACCTACAATGAGCAGTTCTTC.

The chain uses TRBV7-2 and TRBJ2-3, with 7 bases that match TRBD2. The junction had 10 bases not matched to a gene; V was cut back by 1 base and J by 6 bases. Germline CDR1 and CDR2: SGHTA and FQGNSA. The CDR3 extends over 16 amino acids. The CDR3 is CASSLDGARTRDTQYF. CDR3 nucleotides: TGTGCCAGCAGCTTAGATGGGGCTCGGACTAGGGATACGCAGTATTTT.

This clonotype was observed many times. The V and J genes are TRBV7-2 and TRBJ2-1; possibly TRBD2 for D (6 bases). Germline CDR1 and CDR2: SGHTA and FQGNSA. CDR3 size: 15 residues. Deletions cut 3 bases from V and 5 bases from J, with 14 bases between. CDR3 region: CASSFQEGLNNEQFF. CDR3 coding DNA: TGTGCCAGCAGCTTCCAGGAGGGACTGAACAATGAGCAGTTCTTC.

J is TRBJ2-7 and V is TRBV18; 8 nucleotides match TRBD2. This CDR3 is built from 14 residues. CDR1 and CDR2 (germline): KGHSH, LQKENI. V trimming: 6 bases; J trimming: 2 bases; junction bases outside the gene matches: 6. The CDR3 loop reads CASSGGTRTYEQYF. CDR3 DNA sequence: TGTGCCAGCTCTGGCGGGACTAGAACCTACGAGCAGTACTTC.

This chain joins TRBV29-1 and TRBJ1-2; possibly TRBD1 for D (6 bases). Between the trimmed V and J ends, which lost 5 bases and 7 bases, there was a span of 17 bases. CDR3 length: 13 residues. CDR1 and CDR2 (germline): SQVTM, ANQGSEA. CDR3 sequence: CSVYRDSLGGYTF. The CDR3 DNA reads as TGCAGCGTTTACAGGGATTCCCTCGGTGGCTACACCTTC. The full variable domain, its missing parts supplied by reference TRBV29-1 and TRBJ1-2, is SAVISQKPSRDICQRGTSLTIQCQVDSQVTMMFWYRQQPGQSLTLIATANQGSEATYESGFVIDKFPISRPNLTFSTLTVSNMSPEDSSIYLCSVYRDSLGGYTFGSGTRLTVV.

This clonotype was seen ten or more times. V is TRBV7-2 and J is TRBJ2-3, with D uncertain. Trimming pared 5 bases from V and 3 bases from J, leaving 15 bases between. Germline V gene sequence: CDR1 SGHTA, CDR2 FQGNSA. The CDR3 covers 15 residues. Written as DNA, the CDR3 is TGTGCCAGCAGCCTCCCGGCCCTCAGGACAGATACGCAGTATTTT. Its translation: CASSLPALRTDTQYF.

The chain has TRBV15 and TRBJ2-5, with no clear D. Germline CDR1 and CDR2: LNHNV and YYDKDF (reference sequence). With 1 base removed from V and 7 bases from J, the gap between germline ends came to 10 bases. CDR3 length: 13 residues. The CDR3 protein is CATSRAGVGTQYF. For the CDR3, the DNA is TGTGCCACCAGCAGAGCAGGAGTTGGGACCCAGTACTTC.

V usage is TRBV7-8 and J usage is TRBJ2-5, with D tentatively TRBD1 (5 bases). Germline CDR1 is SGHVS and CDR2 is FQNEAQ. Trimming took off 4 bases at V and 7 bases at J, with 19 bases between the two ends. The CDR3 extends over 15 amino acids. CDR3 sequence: CASSYFWASQGTQYF. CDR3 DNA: TGTGCCAGCAGCTACTTCTGGGCTTCCCAGGGGACCCAGTACTTC.

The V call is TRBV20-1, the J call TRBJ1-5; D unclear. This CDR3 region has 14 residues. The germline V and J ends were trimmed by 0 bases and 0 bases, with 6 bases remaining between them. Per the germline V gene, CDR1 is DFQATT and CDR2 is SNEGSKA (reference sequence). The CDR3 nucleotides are TGCAGTGCTAGAGATAGTTATAGCAATCAGCCCCAGCATTTT. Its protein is CSARDSYSNQPQHF.

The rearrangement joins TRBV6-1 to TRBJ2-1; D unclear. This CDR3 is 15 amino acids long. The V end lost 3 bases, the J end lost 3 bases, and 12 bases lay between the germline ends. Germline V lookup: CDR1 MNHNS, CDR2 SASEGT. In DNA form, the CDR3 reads TGTGCCAGCAGTGATTGGGATTCTAACTACAATGAGCAGTTCTTC. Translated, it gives CASSDWDSNYNEQFF.

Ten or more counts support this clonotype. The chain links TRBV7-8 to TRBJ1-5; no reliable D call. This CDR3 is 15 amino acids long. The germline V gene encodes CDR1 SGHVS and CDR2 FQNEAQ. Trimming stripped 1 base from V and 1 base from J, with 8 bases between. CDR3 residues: CASSLDINSNQPQHF. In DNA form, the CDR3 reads TGTGCCAGCAGCTTAGACATCAACAGCAATCAGCCCCAGCATTTT.

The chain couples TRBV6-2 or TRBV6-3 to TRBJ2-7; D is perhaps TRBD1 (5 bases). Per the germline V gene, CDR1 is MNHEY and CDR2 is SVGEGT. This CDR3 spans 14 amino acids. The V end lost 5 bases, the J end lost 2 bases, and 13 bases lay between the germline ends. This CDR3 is CASSHDSGTYEQYF. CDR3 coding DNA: TGTGCCAGCAGTCACGACAGTGGGACCTACGAGCAGTACTTC.

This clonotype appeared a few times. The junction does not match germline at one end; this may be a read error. CDR3 in DNA: TGTGCCAGCAGCTTTGACTACTATGAGCAGTTCTTC. Translated: CASSFDYYEQFF. The V call is TRBV11-2, the J call TRBJ2-1; D is possibly TRBD2 (5 bases). Germline loops: CDR1 SGHAT, CDR2 FQNNGV. The CDR3 totals 12 residues.